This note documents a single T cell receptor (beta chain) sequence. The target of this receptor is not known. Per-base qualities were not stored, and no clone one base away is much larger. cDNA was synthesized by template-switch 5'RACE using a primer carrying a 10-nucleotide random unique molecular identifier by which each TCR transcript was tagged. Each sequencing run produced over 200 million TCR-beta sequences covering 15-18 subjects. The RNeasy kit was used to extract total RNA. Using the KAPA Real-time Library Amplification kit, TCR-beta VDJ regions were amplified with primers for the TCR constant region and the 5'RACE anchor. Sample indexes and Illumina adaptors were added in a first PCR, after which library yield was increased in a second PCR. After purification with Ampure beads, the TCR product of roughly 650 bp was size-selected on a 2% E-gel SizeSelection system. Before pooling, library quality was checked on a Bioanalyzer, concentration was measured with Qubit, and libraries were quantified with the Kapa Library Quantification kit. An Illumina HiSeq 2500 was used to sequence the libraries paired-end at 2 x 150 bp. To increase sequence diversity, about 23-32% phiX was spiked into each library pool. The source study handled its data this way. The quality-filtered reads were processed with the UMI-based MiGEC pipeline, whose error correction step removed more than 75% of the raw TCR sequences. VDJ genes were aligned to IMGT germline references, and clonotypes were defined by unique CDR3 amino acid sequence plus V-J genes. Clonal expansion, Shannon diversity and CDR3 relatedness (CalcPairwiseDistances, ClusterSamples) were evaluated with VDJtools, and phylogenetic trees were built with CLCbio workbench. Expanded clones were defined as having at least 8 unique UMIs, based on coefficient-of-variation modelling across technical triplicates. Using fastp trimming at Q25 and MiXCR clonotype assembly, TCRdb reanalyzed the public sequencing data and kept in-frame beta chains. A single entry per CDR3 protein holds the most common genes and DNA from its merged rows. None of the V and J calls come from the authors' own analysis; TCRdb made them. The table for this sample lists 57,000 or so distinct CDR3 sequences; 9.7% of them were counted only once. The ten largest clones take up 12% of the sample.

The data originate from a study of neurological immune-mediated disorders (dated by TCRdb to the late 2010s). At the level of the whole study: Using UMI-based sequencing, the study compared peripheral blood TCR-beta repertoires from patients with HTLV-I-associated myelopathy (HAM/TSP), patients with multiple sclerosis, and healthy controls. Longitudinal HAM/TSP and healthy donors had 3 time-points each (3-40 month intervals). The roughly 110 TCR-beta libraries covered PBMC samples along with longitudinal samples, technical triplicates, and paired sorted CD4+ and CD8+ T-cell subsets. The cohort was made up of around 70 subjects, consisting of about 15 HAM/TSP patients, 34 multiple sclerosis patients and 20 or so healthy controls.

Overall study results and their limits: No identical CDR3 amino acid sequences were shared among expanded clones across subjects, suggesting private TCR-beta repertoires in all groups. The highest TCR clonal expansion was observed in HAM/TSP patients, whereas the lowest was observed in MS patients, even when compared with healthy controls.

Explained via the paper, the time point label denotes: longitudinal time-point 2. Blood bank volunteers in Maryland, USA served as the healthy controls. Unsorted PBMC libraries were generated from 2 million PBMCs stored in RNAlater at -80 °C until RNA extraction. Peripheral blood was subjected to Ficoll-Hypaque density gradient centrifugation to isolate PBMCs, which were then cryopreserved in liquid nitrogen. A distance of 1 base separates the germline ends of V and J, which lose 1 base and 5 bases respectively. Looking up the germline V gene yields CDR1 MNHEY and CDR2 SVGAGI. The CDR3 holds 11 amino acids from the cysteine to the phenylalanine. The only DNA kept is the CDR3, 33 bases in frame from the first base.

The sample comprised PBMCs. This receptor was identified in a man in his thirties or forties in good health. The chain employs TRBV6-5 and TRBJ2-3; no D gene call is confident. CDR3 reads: CASSYLDTQYF. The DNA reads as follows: TGTGCCAGCAGTTACTTAGATACGCAGTATTTT.